This TCR beta chain was observed in a study of blood T cell repertoires in COVID-19. In the study's own analysis: By means of reference gene primer amplification, nucleated cell counts were estimated. Assay: immunoSEQ multiplex PCR; the TCRdb copy retains only in-frame clones and omits some. The V and J calls and clone size are taken from that table; D and trimming were inferred from the DNA. In the table there are approximately 440,000 clones, roughly 87% of which are singletons. Adults between about 18 and 89 years of age took part from fewer than 30 US areas. Trimming removed 4 bases from V and 7 bases from J; junction bases left unmatched: 3. Germline V CDR1 and CDR2: SGHDN, FVKESK. This CDR3 region has 12 residues.

The V and J genes are TRBV14 and TRBJ2-7; 8 nucleotides align to TRBD1. The sequencing input was PBMCs or T cells enriched from blood (not recorded which). This TCR came from a woman aged 18-35 years who had recovered from COVID-19. DNA for the CDR3: TGTGCCAGCAGCCTCGGGACAGGAGAGCAGTACTTC. It codes for CASSLGTGEQYF.